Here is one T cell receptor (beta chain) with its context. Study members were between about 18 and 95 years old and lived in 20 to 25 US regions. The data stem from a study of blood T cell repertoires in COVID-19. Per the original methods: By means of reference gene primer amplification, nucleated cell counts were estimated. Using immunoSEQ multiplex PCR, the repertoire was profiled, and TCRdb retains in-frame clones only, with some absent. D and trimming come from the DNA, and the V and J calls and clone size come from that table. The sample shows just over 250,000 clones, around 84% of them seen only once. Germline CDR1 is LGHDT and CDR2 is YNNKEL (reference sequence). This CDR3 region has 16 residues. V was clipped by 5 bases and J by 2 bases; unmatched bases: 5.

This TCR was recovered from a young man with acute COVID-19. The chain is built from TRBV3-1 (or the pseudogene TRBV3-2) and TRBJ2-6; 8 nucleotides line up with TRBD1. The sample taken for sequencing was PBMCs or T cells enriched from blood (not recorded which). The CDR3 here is CASSGDRSTGANVLTF. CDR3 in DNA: TGTGCCAGCAGCGGGGACAGGAGTACTGGGGCCAACGTCCTGACTTTC.